A single sample is the source of the 16 T cell receptor beta chains below, sequenced in a study of OX40 agonist ivuxolimab in advanced cancers. This table comes from immunoSEQ multiplex PCR, and its TCRdb copy is limited to in-frame clones, with some not included. The repertoire consists of about 69,000 clones, with about four fifths occurring once and the leading ten covering approximately 2.1%. The sequenced sample was CD4+ or CD8+ T cells sorted from blood, obtained in a trial of the OX40 agonist ivuxolimab. These receptors were obtained from an adult with an advanced solid tumor such as melanoma, head and neck, liver or kidney cancer.

V gene TRBV7-3 combines with J gene TRBJ2-2; D not certain. CDR1 and CDR2 from the germline V gene are SGHTA and FQGTGA. The CDR3 length is 12 residues. Trimming left V 5 bases short and J 8 bases short, with 9 bases between. CDR3 sequence reads: CASSVTKGELFF. CDR3 nucleotide sequence: TGTGCCAGCAGCGTGACAAAGGGGGAGCTGTTTTTT.

The chain recombines TRBV30 with TRBJ1-6, with no clear D. The CDR3 loop spans 14 amino acids. V gave up 7 bases and J gave up 7 bases, with 17 bases separating them. Germline CDR1 reads GTSNPN; CDR2 reads SVGIG (reference sequence). The CDR3 coding sequence is TGTGCCTTGACAAGAGGAAATCGGAATTCACCCCTCCACTTT. Residues: CALTRGNRNSPLHF. Full variable domain (outside the CDR3, taken from reference TRBV30 and TRBJ1-6): SQTIHQWPATLVQPVGSPLSLECTVEGTSNPNLYWYRQAAGRGLQLLFYSVGIGQISSEVPQNLSASRPQDRQFILSSKKLLLSDSGFYLCALTRGNRNSPLHFGNGTRLTVT.

The rearrangement uses TRBV6-5 and TRBJ2-7; 11 bases fit TRBD1. CDR3 size: 14 residues. Germline V lookup: CDR1 MNHEY, CDR2 SVGAGI. The V gene end was trimmed by 6 bases and the J gene end by 3 bases; junction bases not matched to a gene: 4. The CDR3 DNA is TGTGCCAGCAGCCGGACAGGGGGCAACTACGAGCAGTACTTC. Its translation: CASSRTGGNYEQYF.

V usage is TRBV10-1 and J usage is TRBJ2-7, with TRBD1 matching 9 bases. With V trimmed by 5 bases and J by 6 bases, 5 bases remained unmatched. Germline V CDR1 and CDR2: WNHNN, SYGVQD (reference sequence). The CDR3 has 13 amino acids. CDR3 bases: TGCGCCAGCAGTCGGGACAGGGTCTCCGAGCAGTACTTC. It is translated as CASSRDRVSEQYF.

The genes are TRBV5-5 and TRBJ2-7, with TRBD1 identical over 7 bases. CDR3 size: 14 residues. Trimming cost V 4 bases and J 2 bases; bases outside gene matches: 6. The V gene's germline CDR1 is SGHKS and CDR2 YYEKEE (reference sequence). In DNA, the CDR3 is TGTGCCAGCAGCGTTGGGACAGTTACCTACGAGCAGTACTTC. Translated: CASSVGTVTYEQYF.

This clone was found a few times. The chain employs TRBV5-1 and TRBJ1-1; perhaps TRBD1 as D (6 bases). The V end lost 4 bases, the J end lost 1 base, and 11 bases lay between the germline ends. The CDR3 sequence is 14 residues long. Per the germline V gene, CDR1 is SGHRS and CDR2 is YFSETQ. This chain's CDR3 is CASSEGHQNTEAFF. The DNA for the CDR3 is TGCGCCAGCAGCGAGGGACACCAGAACACTGAAGCTTTCTTT.

The chain recombines TRBV5-4 with TRBJ2-5, with D perhaps TRBD1 (5 bases). Germline assignment: CDR1 SGHNT and CDR2 YYREEE (reference sequence). This CDR3 region has 14 residues. Between the trimmed V and J ends, which lost 4 bases and 4 bases, there was a span of 14 bases. The CDR3 reads CASSPRPDIETQYF. In DNA, the CDR3 is TGTGCCAGCAGCCCCCGACCGGACATAGAGACCCAGTACTTC.

The chain links TRBV2 to TRBJ1-5, with a possible D match to TRBD1 (6 bases). Germline CDR1 and CDR2: SNHLY and FYNNEI. CDR3 length: 14 amino acids. V lost 8 bases, J lost 3 bases, and 14 bases lay in between. CDR3 nucleotide sequence: TGTGCCAGCTGGTCGGGGGCTCTCAATCAGCCCCAGCATTTT. As protein: CASWSGALNQPQHF. The complete variable domain, with remaining parts taken from reference TRBV2 and TRBJ1-5, reads EPEVTQTPSHQVTQMGQEVILRCVPISNHLYFYWYRQILGQKVEFLVSFYNNEISEKSEIFDDQFSVERPDGSNFTLKIRSTKLEDSAMYFCASWSGALNQPQHFGDGTRLSIL.

This clone came up a few times. The gene calls are TRBV5-5 and TRBJ1-6, with D hard to call. Germline CDR1 SGHKS, CDR2 YYEKEE (reference sequence). The CDR3 is 17 residues long. V shed 4 bases and J shed 9 bases, with 23 bases lying between them. The CDR3 sequence is CASSPRSRVFSPSPLHF. CDR3 coding DNA: TGTGCCAGCAGCCCCCGGAGTAGGGTGTTTTCCCCTTCACCCCTCCACTTT.

This clone turned up a few times. The J gene is TRBJ1-2, the V gene TRBV19, with D possibly TRBD1 on 5 matching bases. The germline V gene has CDR1 LNHDA and CDR2 SQIVND (reference sequence). V lost 4 bases and J lost 4, with 16 bases in between. The CDR3 length is 15 residues. For the CDR3, the DNA is TGTGCCAGTAGTACCGACAGCCCTCGCATCTATGGCTACACCTTC. Its translation: CASSTDSPRIYGYTF.

This clone has just one count. The gene calls are TRBV6-6 and TRBJ1-1; D call uncertain. Germline values: CDR1 MNHNY, CDR2 SVGAGI (reference sequence). Trimming left V 2 bases short and J 1 base short, with 8 bases between. The CDR3 totals 14 residues. The CDR3 spells CASSYPGGNTEAFF. In nucleotides, the CDR3 is TGTGCCAGCAGTTACCCTGGCGGGAACACTGAAGCTTTCTTT.

V is TRBV7-6 and J is TRBJ1-1; 9 bases align to TRBD1. After removal of 5 bases from V and 7 bases from J, the junction contained 8 bases not matched to a gene. The CDR3 totals 14 residues. Germline V lookup: CDR1 SGHVS, CDR2 FNYEAQ. In DNA, the CDR3 is TGTGCCAGCAGCCAATACGCGGACAGGGGTGAAGCTTTCTTT. It translates to CASSQYADRGEAFF.

This rearrangement joins TRBV28 to TRBJ2-3, with D perhaps TRBD2 (5 bases). CDR3 length: 15 residues. The germline V and J ends were trimmed by 6 bases and 1 base, with 14 bases remaining between them. Germline-derived CDR1 and CDR2 are MDHEN and SYDVKM. DNA of the CDR3: TGTGCCAGCAGCGGTTACCCCGGGGGCACAGATACGCAGTATTTT. Protein sequence: CASSGYPGGTDTQYF.

The rearrangement joins TRBV28 to TRBJ1-1; a weak D match, TRBD1 (5 bases). The CDR3 covers 12 residues. V was trimmed by 5 bases and J by 5 bases, leaving 9 bases between them. Germline assignment: CDR1 MDHEN and CDR2 SYDVKM. CDR3 DNA sequence: TGTGCCAGCAGTGTGGGGCCAACTGAAGCTTTCTTT. Its protein product is CASSVGPTEAFF.

Ten or more counts support this clone. The V gene is TRBV12-5, the J gene TRBJ2-1, with 15 bases that match TRBD2. The J segment lost 5 bases and the V segment lost 2 bases, leaving 4 bases of the junction unmatched. The CDR3 has 17 residues. CDR1 is LGHNT, CDR2 FRNRAP, per germline. The CDR3 protein is CASGLRTSGRDDNEQFF. Here the CDR3 DNA reads TGTGCTAGTGGTTTGAGGACTAGCGGGAGGGACGACAATGAGCAGTTCTTC.

The chain links TRBV5-1 to TRBJ2-2, with D perhaps matching TRBD2 (6 bases). Germline assignment: CDR1 SGHRS and CDR2 YFSETQ. The CDR3 has 15 residues. V was clipped by 6 bases and J by 4 bases, with 16 bases between them. The CDR3 protein is CASTGGTVSTGELFF. CDR3 bases: TGCGCCAGCACCGGAGGGACTGTAAGCACCGGGGAGCTGTTTTTT.